This T cell receptor beta chain was sequenced for a study of blood T cell repertoires in COVID-19. Produced via immunoSEQ multiplex PCR; TCRdb's table is partial and in-frame only. The sample lists hundreds of thousands of clones, 85% to 90% seen once, with less than 2% in the top ten. The CDR3 totals 13 residues. CDR1 and CDR2 from the germline V gene are SGHKS and YYEKEE (reference sequence). V was trimmed by 4 bases and J by 6 bases, leaving 13 bases between them. The chain couples TRBV5-5 to TRBJ1-1, with D uncertain. Sequencing was performed on PBMCs or T cells enriched from blood (not recorded which). This TCR was recovered from a woman in her late teens or twenties with acute COVID-19. The CDR3 reads CASSQRAGAEAFF. The CDR3 DNA sequence: TGTGCCAGCAGCCAGCGGGCGGGCGCTGAAGCTTTCTTT. Supplemented by reference TRBV5-5 and TRBJ1-1, the full variable domain reads DAGVTQSPTHLIKTRGQQVTLRCSPISGHKSVSWYQQVLGQGPQFIFQYYEKEERGRGNFPDRFSARQFPNYSSELNVNALLLGDSALYLCASSQRAGAEAFFGQGTRLTVV.